This T cell receptor (beta chain) was identified during a study of human T cells and chemical hapten exposure. Worth noting for this clonotype: The antigen remains undetermined.

TCRdb called the RACE reads again in MiXCR, with one record for every CDR3 protein. Of 75,000 to 90,000 distinct CDR3 sequences listed, about 9.4% are singletons. General observations from the study: Significantly more large CDR3 similarity clusters were formed by expanded TCRs than by controls.

This CDR3 region has 18 residues. V was clipped by 1 base and J by 3 bases, with 19 bases between them. Time point here: patch test 1, 2 weeks after DPC sensitization. Stated treatment: therapeutic diphenylcyclopropenone sensitization with weekly scalp DPC. The starting material was whole blood, obtained in connection with sensitization to the hapten diphenylcyclopropenone (DPC). The origin of this receptor is a woman aged 50 to 60 with alopecia areata. Some clones in this sample may be carry-over from other donors' samples. The rearrangement joins TRBV23-1 to TRBJ2-1; tentative D call: TRBD1 (5 bases). TRBV23-1 is classed as an ORF, of uncertain function. DNA for the CDR3: TGCGCCAGCAGTCAATGCGTGAGACAGACAGTCCTCTACAATGAGCAGTTCTTC. This sequence encodes CASSQCVRQTVLYNEQFF.